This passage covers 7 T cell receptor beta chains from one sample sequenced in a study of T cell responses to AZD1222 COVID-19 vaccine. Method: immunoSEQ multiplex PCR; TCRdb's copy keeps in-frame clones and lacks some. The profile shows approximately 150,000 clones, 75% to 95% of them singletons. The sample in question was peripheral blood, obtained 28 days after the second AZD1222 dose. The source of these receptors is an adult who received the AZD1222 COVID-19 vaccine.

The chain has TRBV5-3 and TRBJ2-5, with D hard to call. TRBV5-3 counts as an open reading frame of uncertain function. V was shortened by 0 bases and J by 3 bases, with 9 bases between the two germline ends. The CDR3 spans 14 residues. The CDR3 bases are TGTGCCAGAAGCTTGGTAGCACCCGAAGAGACCCAGTACTTC. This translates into CARSLVAPEETQYF.

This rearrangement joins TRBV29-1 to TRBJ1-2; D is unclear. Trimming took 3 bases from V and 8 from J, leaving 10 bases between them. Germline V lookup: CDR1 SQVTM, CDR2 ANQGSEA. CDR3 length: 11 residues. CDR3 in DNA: TGCAGCGTTGACCCCCTCGAGGGCTACACCTTC. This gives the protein CSVDPLEGYTF.

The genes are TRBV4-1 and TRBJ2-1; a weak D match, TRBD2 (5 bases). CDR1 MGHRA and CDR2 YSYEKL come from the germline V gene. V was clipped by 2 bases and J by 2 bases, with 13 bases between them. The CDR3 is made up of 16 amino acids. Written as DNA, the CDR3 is TGCGCCAGCAGCCAAAACCCGGGAAGCACCTACAATGAGCAGTTCTTC. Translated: CASSQNPGSTYNEQFF.

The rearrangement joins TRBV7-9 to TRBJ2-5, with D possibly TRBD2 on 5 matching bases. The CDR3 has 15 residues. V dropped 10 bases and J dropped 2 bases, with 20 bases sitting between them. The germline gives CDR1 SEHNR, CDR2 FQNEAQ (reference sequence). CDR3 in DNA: TGTGCCAACTCCATTTACACGGGGTTACAAGAGACCCAGTACTTC. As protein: CANSIYTGLQETQYF. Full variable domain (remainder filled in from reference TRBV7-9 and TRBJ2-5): DTGVSQNPRHKITKRGQNVTFRCDPISEHNRLYWYRQTLGQGPEFLTYFQNEAQLEKSRLLSDRFSAERPKGSFSTLEIQRTEQGDSAMYLCANSIYTGLQETQYFGPGTRLLVL.

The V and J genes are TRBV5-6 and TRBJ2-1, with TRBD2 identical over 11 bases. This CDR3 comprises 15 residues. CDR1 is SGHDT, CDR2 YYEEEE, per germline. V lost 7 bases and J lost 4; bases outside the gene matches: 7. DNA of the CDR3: TGTGCCAGCCGCCTAGTAGCGGGAGGGTACAATGAGCAGTTCTTC. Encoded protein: CASRLVAGGYNEQFF.

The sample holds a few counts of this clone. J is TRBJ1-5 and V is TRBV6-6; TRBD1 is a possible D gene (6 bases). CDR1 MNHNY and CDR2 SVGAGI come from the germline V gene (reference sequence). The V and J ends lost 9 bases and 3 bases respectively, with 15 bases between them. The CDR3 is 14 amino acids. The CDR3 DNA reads TGTGCCAGTGTGGACAGTAATATCAATCAGCCCCAGCATTTT. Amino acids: CASVDSNINQPQHF.

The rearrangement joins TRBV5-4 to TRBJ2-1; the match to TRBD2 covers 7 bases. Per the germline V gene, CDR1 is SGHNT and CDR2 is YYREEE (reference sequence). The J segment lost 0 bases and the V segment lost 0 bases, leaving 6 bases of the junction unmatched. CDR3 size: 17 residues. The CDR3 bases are TGTGCCAGCAGCTTGGGGTTAGCGGGCACCTCCTACAATGAGCAGTTCTTC. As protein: CASSLGLAGTSYNEQFF.